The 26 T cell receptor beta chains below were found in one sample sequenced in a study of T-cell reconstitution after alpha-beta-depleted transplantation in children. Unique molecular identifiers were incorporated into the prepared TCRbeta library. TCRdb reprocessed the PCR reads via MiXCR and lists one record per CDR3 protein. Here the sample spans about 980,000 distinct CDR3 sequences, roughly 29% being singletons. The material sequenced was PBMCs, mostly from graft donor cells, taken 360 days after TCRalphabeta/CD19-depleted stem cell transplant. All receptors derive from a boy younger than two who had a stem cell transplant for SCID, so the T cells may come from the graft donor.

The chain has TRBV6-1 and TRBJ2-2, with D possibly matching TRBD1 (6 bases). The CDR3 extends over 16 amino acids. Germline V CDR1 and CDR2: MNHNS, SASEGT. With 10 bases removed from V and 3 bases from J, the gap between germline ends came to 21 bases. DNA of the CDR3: TGTGCCACCGGCGGACCCCGGGACACCTACACCGGGGAGCTGTTTTTT. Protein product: CATGGPRDTYTGELFF.

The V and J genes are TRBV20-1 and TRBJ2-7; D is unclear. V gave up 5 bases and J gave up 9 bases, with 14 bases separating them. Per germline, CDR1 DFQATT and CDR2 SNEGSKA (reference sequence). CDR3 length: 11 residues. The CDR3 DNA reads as TGCAGTGCTGCAGATAGGTGGGGGCAGTACTTC. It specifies CSAADRWGQYF.

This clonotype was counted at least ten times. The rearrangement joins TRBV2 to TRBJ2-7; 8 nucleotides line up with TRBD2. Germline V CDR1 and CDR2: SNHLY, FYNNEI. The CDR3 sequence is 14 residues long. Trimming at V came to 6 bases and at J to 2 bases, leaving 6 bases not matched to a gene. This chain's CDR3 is CASRELAVAYEQYF. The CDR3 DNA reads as TGTGCCAGCAGGGAACTAGCGGTGGCCTACGAGCAGTACTTC.

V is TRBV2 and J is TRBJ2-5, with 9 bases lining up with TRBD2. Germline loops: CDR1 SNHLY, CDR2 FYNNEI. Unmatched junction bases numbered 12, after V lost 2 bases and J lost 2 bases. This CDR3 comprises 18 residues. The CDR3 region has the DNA TGTGCCAGCAGTGAAAGCGCGGAGCGGGGGGAGCCACAAGAGACCCAGTACTTC. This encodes CASSESAERGEPQETQYF.

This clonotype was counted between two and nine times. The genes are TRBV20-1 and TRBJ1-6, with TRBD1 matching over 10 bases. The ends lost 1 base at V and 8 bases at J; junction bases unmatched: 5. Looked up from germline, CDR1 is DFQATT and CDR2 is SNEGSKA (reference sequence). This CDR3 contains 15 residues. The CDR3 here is CSARGDRGRDSPLHF. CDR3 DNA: TGCAGTGCTAGAGGTGACAGGGGGCGTGATTCACCCCTCCACTTT.

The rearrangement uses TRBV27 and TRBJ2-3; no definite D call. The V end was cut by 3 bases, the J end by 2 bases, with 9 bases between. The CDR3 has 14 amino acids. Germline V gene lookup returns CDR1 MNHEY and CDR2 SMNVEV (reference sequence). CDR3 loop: CASSFNRFTDTQYF. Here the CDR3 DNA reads TGTGCCAGCAGTTTTAACAGATTCACAGATACGCAGTATTTT.

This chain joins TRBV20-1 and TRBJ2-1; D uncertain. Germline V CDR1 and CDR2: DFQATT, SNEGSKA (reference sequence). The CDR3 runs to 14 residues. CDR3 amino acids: CNTESVAQYNEQFF. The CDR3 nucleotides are TGCAATACTGAGTCGGTCGCGCAATACAATGAGCAGTTCTTC.

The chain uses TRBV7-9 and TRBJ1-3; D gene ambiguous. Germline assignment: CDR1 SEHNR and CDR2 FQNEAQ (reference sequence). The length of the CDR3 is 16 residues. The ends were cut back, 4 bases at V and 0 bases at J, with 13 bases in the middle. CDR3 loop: CASSSLDGSSGNTIYF. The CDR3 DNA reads TGTGCCAGCAGCTCCCTAGACGGAAGCTCTGGAAACACCATATATTTT. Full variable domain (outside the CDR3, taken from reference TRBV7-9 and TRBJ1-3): DTGVSQNPRHKITKRGQNVTFRCDPISEHNRLYWYRQTLGQGPEFLTYFQNEAQLEKSRLLSDRFSAERPKGSFSTLEIQRTEQGDSAMYLCASSSLDGSSGNTIYFGEGSWLTVV.

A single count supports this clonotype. CDR3: CSAQIPGRSNTEAFF. CDR3 nucleotides: TGCAGTGCCCAGATACCGGGACGTTCGAACACTGAAGCTTTCTTT. The gene calls are TRBV20-1 and TRBJ1-1, with TRBD1 as a possible D gene (5 bases). V lost 6 bases, J lost 1 base, and 18 bases lay in between. Per germline, CDR1 DFQATT and CDR2 SNEGSKA (reference sequence). The CDR3 is 15 residues long.

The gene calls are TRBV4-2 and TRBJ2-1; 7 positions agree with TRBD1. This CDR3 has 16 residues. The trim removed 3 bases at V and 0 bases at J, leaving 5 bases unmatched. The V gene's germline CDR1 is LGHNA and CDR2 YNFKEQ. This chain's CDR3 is CASSHEQGNSYNEQFF. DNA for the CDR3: TGTGCCAGCAGCCACGAACAGGGGAACTCCTACAATGAGCAGTTCTTC.

CDR3 sequence reads: CASSLVYAGTQYF. CDR3 in DNA: TGTGCCAGCAGCTTGGTGTATGCGGGGACGCAGTATTTT. The chain uses TRBV5-5 and TRBJ2-3; a possible D gene is TRBD2 (6 bases). V shed 0 bases and J shed 9 bases, with 11 bases lying between them. CDR3 length: 13 residues. The germline V gene has CDR1 SGHKS and CDR2 YYEKEE (reference sequence). The full variable domain, its missing parts supplied by reference TRBV5-5 and TRBJ2-3, is DAGVTQSPTHLIKTRGQQVTLRCSPISGHKSVSWYQQVLGQGPQFIFQYYEKEERGRGNFPDRFSARQFPNYSSELNVNALLLGDSALYLCASSLVYAGTQYFGPGTRLTVL.

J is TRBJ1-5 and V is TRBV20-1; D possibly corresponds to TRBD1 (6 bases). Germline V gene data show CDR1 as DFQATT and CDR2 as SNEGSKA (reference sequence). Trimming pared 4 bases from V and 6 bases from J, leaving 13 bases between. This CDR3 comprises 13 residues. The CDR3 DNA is TGCAGTGCTACCAGACAGGATTCTCAGCCCCAGCATTTT. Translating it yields CSATRQDSQPQHF.

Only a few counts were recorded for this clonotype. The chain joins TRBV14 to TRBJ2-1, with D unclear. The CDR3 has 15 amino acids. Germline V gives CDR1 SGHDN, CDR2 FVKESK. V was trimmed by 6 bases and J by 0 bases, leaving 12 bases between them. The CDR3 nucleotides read TGTGCCAGCAGACCCTTCGAAAGCTCCTACAATGAGCAGTTCTTC. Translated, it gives CASRPFESSYNEQFF.

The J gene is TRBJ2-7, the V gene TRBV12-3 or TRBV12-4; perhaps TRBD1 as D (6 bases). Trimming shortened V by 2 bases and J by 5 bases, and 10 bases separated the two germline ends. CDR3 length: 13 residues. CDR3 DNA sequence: TGTGCCAGCAGTTTATGGGGGCTCCACGAGCAGTACTTC. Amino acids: CASSLWGLHEQYF.

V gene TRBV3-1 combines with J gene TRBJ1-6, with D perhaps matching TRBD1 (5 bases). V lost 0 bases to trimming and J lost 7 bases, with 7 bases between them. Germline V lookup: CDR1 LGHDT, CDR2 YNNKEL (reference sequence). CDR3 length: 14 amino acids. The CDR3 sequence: CASSQEAGNSPLHF. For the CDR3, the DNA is TGTGCCAGCAGCCAAGAGGCAGGGAATTCACCCCTCCACTTT.

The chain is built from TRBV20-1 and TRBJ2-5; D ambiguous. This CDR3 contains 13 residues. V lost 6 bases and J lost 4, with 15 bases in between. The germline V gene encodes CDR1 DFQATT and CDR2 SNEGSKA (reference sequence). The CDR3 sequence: CSADPGRRETQYF. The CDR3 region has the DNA TGCAGTGCGGACCCCGGACGGAGAGAGACCCAGTACTTC.

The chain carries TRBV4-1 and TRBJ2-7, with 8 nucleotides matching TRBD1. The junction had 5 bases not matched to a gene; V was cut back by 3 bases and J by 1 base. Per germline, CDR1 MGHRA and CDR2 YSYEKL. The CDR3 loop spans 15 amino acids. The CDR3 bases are TGCGCCAGCAGCCATGGACAGGGCTGGTCCTACGAGCAGTACTTC. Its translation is CASSHGQGWSYEQYF.

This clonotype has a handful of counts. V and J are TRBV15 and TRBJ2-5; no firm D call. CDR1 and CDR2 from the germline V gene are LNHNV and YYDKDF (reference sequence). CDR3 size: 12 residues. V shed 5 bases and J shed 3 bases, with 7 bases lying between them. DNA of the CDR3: TGTGCCACCAGCTGGGCAGAAGAGACCCAGTACTTC. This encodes CATSWAEETQYF. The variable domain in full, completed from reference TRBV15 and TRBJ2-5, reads DAMVIQNPRYQVTQFGKPVTLSCSQTLNHNVMYWYQQKSSQAPKLLFHYYDKDFNNEADTPDNFQSRRPNTSFCFLDIRSPGLGDTAMYLCATSWAEETQYFGPGTRLLVL.

CDR3 nucleotides: TGTGCCAGCAGTGAAACCCGACAGCACTACGAGCAGTACTTC. It is translated as CASSETRQHYEQYF. The J gene is TRBJ2-7, the V gene TRBV27; tentatively, D is TRBD1 (5 bases). The V gene lost 5 bases and the J gene lost 3 bases, with 14 bases spanning the gap. From germline, CDR1 is MNHEY and CDR2 SMNVEV (reference sequence). The CDR3 loop spans 14 amino acids.

CDR3 loop: CASSLVAASNQPQHF. The CDR3 nucleotides read TGTGCCAGCAGCTTAGTGGCAGCTAGCAATCAGCCCCAGCATTTT. This chain uses TRBV7-2 with TRBJ1-5; D is uncertain. Germline CDR1 SGHTA, CDR2 FQGNSA. CDR3 size: 15 residues. V lost 1 base and J 0 bases, leaving 7 bases between the germline ends.

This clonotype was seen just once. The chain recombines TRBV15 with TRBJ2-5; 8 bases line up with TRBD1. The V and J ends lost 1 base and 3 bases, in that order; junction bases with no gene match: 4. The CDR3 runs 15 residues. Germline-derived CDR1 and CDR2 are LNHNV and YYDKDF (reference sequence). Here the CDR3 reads CATSRVGQGKETQYF. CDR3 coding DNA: TGTGCCACCAGCAGAGTCGGACAGGGCAAAGAGACCCAGTACTTC.

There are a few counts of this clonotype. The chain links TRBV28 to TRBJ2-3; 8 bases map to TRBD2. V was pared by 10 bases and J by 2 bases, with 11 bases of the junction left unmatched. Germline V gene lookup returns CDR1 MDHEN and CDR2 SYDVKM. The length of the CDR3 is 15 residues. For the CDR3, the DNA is TGTGCCACGGGAATCGGGGGGGCCTCCACAGATACGCAGTATTTT. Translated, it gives CATGIGGASTDTQYF.

CDR3 residues: CSVAANRGSGEQYF. CDR3 bases: TGCAGCGTTGCGGCCAACAGGGGTTCGGGCGAGCAGTACTTC. This chain links TRBV29-1 with TRBJ2-7; the match to TRBD1 covers 7 bases. The CDR3 has 14 amino acids. The germline V gene encodes CDR1 SQVTM and CDR2 ANQGSEA. V trimming: 4 bases; J trimming: 6 bases; junction bases outside the gene matches: 12.

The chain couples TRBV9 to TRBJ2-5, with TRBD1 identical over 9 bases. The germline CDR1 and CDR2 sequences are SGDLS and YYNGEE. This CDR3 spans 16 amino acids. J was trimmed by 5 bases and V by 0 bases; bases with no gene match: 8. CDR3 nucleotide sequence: TGTGCCAGCAGCGTAGGAGTCGGGACAGGGAGTGAGACCCAGTACTTC. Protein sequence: CASSVGVGTGSETQYF.

The CDR3 sequence is CASSWTMGSYNEQFF. The CDR3 bases are TGTGCCAGCAGCTGGACCATGGGCTCCTACAATGAGCAGTTCTTC. The chain has TRBV5-5 and TRBJ2-1, with D unclear. V dropped 3 bases and J dropped 0 bases, with 10 bases sitting between them. Germline loops: CDR1 SGHKS, CDR2 YYEKEE (reference sequence). The CDR3 runs to 15 residues.

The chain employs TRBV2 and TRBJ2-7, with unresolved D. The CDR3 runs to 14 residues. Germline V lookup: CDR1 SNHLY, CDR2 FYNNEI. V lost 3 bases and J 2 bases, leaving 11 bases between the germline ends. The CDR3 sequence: CASSEYELTYEQYF. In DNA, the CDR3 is TGTGCCAGCAGTGAGTACGAACTAACCTACGAGCAGTACTTC.